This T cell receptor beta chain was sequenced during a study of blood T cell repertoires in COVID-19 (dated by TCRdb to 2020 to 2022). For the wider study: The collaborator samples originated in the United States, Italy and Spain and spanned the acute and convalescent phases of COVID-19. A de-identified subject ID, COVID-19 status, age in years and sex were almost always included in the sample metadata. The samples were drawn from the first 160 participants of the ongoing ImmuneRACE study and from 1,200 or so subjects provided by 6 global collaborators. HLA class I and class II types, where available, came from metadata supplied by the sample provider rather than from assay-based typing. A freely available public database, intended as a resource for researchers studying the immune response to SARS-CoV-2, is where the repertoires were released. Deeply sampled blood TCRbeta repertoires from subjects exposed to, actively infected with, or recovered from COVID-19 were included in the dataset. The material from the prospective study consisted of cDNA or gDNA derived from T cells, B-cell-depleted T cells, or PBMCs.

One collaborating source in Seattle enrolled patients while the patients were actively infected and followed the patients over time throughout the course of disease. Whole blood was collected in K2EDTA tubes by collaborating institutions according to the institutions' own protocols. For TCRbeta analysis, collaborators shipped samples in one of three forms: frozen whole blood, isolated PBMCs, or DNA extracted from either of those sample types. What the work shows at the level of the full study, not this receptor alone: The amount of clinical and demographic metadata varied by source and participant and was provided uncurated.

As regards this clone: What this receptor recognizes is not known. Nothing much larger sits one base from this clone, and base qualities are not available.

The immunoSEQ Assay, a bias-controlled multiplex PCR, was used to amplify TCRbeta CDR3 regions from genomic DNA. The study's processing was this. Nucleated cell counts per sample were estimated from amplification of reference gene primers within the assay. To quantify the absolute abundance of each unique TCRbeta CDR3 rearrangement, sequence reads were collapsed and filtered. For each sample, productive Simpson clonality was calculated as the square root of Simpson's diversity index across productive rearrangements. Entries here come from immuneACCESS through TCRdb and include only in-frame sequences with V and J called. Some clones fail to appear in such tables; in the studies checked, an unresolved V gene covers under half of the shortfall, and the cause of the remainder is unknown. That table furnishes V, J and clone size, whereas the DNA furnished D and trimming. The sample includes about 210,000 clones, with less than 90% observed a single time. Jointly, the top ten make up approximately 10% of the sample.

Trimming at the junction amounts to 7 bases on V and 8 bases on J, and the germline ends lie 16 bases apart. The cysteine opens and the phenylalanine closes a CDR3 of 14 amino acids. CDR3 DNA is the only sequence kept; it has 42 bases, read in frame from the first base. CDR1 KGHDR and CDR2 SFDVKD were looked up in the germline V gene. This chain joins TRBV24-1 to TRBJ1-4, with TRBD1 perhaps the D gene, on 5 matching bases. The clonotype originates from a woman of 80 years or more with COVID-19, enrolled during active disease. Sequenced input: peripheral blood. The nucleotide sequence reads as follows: TGTGCCACCAGCACAGGCTCGGTAGGAGAAAAACTGTTTTTT. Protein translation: CATSTGSVGEKLFF.